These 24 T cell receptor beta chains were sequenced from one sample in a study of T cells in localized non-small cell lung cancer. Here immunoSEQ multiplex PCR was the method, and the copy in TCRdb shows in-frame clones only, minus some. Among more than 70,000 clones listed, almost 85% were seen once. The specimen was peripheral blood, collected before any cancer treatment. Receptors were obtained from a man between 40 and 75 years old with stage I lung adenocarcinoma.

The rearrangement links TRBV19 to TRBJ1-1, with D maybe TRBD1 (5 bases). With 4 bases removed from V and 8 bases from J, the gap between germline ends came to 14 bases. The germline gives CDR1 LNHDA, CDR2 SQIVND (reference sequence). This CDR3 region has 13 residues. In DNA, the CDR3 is TGTGCCAGTAGTAACCGAGGGACCTTCGAAGCTTTCTTT. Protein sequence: CASSNRGTFEAFF.

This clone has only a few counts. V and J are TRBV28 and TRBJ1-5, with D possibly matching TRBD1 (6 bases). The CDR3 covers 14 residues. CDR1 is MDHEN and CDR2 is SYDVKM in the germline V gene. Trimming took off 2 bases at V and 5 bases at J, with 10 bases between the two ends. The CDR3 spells CASSLTGTHQPQHF. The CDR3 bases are TGTGCCAGCAGTTTAACAGGGACCCATCAGCCCCAGCATTTT.

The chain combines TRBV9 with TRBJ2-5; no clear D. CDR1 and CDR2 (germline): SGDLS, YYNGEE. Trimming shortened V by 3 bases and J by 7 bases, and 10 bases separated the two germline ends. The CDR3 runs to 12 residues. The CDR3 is CASSESTGTQYF. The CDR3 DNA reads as TGTGCCAGCAGCGAGAGTACTGGGACCCAGTACTTC.

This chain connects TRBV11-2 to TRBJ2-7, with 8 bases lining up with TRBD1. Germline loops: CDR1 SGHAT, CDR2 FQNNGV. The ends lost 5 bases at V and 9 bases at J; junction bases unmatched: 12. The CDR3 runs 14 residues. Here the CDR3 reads CASSQQDREFLQYF. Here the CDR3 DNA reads TGTGCCAGCAGCCAACAGGACAGGGAGTTTCTGCAGTACTTC.

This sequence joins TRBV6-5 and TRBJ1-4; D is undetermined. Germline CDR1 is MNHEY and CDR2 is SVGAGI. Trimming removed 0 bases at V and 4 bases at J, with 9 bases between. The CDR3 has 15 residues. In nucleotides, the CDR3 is TGTGCCAGCAGTTACTCGCACAGAGATAATGAAAAACTGTTTTTT. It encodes CASSYSHRDNEKLFF.

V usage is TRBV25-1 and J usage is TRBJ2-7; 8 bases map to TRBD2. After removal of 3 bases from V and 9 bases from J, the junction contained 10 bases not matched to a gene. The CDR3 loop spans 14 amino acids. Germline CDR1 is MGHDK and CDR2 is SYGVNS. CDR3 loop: CASSESTSGELQYF. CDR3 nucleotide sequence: TGTGCCAGCAGTGAGTCTACTAGCGGAGAGCTGCAGTACTTC.

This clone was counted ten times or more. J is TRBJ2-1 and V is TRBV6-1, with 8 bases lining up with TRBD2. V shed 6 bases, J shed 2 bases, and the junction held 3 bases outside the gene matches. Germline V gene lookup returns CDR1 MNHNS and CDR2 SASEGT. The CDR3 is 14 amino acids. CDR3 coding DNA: TGTGCCAGCAGGAGGACTAGCCCCTACAATGAGCAGTTCTTC. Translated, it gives CASRRTSPYNEQFF.

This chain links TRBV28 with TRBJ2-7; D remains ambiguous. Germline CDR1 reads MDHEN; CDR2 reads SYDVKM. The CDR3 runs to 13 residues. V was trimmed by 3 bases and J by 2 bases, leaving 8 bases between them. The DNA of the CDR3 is TGTGCCAGCAGTTTGCTACAGACCTACGAGCAGTACTTC. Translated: CASSLLQTYEQYF.

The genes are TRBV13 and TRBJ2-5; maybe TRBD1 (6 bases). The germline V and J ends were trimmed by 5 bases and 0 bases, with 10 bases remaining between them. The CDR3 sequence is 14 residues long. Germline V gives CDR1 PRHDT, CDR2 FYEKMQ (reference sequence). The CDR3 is CASSVTGYQETQYF. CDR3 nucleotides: TGTGCCAGCAGCGTAACAGGGTACCAAGAGACCCAGTACTTC.

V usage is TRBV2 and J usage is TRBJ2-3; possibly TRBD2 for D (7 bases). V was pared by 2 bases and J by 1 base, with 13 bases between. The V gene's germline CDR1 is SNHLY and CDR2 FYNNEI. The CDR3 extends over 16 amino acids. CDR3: CASSERGGGRTDTQYF. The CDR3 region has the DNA TGTGCCAGCAGTGAAAGGGGCGGGGGCCGCACAGATACGCAGTATTTT.

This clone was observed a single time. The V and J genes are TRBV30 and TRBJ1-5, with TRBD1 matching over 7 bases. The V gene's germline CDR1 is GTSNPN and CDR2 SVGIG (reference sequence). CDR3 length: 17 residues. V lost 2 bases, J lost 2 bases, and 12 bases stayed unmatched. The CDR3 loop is CAWSPRRGGVGNQPQHF. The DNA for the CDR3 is TGTGCCTGGAGTCCACGACGAGGGGGCGTTGGCAATCAGCCCCAGCATTTT.

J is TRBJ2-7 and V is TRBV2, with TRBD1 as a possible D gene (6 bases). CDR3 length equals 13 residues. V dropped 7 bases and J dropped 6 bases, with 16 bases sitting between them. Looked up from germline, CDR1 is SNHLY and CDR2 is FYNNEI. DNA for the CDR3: TGTGCCAGCAAACGTCAGGGGTCATCCGAGCAGTACTTC. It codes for CASKRQGSSEQYF.

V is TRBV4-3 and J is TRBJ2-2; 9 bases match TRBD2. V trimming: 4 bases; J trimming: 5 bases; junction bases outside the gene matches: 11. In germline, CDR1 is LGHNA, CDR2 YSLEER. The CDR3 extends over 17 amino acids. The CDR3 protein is CASSPGASGVGTGELFF. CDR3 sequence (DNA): TGCGCCAGCAGCCCAGGGGCTAGCGGGGTTGGGACCGGGGAGCTGTTTTTT.

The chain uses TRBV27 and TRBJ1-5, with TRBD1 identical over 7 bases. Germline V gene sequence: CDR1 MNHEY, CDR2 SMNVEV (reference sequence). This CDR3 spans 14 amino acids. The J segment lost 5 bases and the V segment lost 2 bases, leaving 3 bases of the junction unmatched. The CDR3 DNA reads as TGTGCCAGCAGTTTACAGGGGGAGGATCAGCCCCAGCATTTT. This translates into CASSLQGEDQPQHF.

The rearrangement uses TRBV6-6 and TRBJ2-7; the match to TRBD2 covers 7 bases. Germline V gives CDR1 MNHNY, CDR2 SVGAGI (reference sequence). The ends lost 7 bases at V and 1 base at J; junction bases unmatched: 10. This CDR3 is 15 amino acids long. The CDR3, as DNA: TGTGCCAGCAAAACCGGGACTATACGATCCTACGAGCAGTACTTC. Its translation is CASKTGTIRSYEQYF.

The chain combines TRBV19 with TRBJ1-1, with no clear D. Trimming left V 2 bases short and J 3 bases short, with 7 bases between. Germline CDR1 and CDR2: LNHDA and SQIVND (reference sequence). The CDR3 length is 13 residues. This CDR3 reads CASSIRRDTEAFF. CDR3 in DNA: TGTGCCAGTAGTATACGGAGGGACACTGAAGCTTTCTTT.

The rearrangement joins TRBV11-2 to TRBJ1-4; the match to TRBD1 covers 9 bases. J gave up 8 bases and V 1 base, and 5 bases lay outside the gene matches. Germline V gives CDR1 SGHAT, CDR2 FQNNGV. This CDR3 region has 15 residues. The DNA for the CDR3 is TGTGCCAGCAGCTTAGGGGACAGGGATCGAGAAAAACTGTTTTTT. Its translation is CASSLGDRDREKLFF.

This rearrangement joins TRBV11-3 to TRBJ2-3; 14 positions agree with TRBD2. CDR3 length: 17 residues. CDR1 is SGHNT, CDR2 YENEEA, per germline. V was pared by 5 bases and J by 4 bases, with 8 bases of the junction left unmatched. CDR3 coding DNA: TGTGCCAGCAGCCTCGGGACTAGCGGGAGTGGCGCAGATACGCAGTATTTT. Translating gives CASSLGTSGSGADTQYF.

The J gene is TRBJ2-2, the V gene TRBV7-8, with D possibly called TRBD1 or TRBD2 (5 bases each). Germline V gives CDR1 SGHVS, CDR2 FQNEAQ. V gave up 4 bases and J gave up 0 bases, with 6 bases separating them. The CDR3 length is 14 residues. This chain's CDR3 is CASSSGPNTGELFF. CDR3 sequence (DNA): TGTGCCAGCAGCTCGGGACCGAACACCGGGGAGCTGTTTTTT.

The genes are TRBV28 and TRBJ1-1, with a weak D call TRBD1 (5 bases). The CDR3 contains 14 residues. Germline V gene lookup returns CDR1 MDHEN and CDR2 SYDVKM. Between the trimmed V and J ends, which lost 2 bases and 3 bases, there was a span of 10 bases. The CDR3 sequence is CASSLGARDTEAFF. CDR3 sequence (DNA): TGTGCCAGCAGTTTAGGGGCGCGGGACACTGAAGCTTTCTTT.

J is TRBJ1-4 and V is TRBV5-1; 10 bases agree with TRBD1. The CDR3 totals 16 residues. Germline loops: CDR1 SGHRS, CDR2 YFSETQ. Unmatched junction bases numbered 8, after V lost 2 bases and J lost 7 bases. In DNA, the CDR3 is TGCGCCAGCAGCTTTGGGACCGGGACAGGGGTTGAAAAACTGTTTTTT. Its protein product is CASSFGTGTGVEKLFF.

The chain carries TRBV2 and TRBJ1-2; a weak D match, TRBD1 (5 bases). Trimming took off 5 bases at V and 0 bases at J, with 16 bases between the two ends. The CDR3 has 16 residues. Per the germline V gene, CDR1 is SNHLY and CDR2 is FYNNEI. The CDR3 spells CASSSSDRPSNYGYTF. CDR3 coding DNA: TGTGCCAGCAGTTCCTCAGACAGACCGTCTAACTATGGCTACACCTTC.

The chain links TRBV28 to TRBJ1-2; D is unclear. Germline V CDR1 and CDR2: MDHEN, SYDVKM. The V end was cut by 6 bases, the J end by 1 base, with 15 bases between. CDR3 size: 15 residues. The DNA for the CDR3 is TGTGCCAGCAGCCTGAACGAGGGAGGTAACTATGGCTACACCTTC. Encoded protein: CASSLNEGGNYGYTF.

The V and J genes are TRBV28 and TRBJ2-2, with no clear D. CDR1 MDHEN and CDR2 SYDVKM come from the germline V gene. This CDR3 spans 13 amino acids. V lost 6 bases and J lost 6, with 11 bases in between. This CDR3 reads CASRRGQAGELFF. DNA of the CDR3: TGTGCCAGCAGGAGAGGCCAAGCCGGGGAGCTGTTTTTT.